The 24 T cell receptor beta chains below come from one sample, sequenced in a study of spatial heterogeneity in lung cancer. Time point noted: sample taken at primary tumor resection. Tumor, nontumor lung or frozen PBMC supplied whole RNA, sequenced without sorting. TCRdb re-called the 5' RACE reads through MiXCR, storing one row per CDR3 protein. The sample holds 40,000 or so distinct CDR3 sequences, around 5% seen once. The sample in question was PBMCs, obtained at surgery. All receptors derive from a female donor with early-stage non-small cell lung cancer.

This clonotype was counted a few times. The rearrangement uses TRBV7-3 and TRBJ2-1; D remains unclear. The CDR3 extends over 13 amino acids. With 0 bases removed from V and 8 bases from J, the gap between germline ends came to 8 bases. Germline V gives CDR1 SGHTA, CDR2 FQGTGA. The CDR3, as DNA: TGTGCCAGCAGCTTAACGATGCGCCATGAGCAGTTCTTC. The encoded protein is CASSLTMRHEQFF.

In its sample, this clonotype was seen many times. The rearrangement uses TRBV10-3 and TRBJ2-7; TRBD1 might be the D (6 bases). In germline, CDR1 is ENHRY, CDR2 SYGVKD. V was pared by 0 bases and J by 4 bases, with 10 bases between. The CDR3 loop spans 14 amino acids. The CDR3 bases are TGTGCCATCAGTGAGTCGATCAGGGGTTACGAGCAGTACTTC. Protein: CAISESIRGYEQYF.

This clonotype was picked up many times. CDR3 coding DNA: TGTGCCAGCAGTTACTCGGGGACTAGCAGGAACATTCAGTACTTC. Residues: CASSYSGTSRNIQYF. The rearrangement joins TRBV6-2 or TRBV6-3 to TRBJ2-4, with TRBD2 matching 9 bases. The CDR3 is made up of 15 amino acids. V gave up 0 bases and J gave up 7 bases; unmatched junction bases: 4. Germline CDR1 reads MNHEY; CDR2 reads SVGEGT.

This clonotype was detected ten times or more. The rearrangement uses TRBV6-1 and TRBJ1-6, with D maybe TRBD1 (5 bases). The germline V gene has CDR1 MNHNS and CDR2 SASEGT. V was clipped by 3 bases and J by 10 bases, with 10 bases between them. The CDR3 totals 13 residues. CDR3 loop: CASSDAQGSPLHF. The CDR3 region has the DNA TGTGCCAGCAGTGACGCGCAGGGCTCACCCCTCCACTTT.

Many counts were recorded for this clonotype. The chain carries TRBV7-2 and TRBJ2-7, with a possible D match to TRBD2 (5 bases). Trimming removed 5 bases from V and 3 bases from J, with 11 bases in between. Germline-derived CDR1 and CDR2 are SGHTA and FQGNSA. The CDR3 is made up of 13 amino acids. The CDR3 DNA is TGTGCCAGCAGCCCGCGGGCAGGCTACGAGCAGTACTTC. Translating it yields CASSPRAGYEQYF. Full variable domain (missing parts from reference TRBV7-2 and TRBJ2-7): GAGVSQSPSNKVTEKGKDVELRCDPISGHTALYWYRQSLGQGLEFLIYFQGNSAPDKSGLPSDRFSAERTGGSVSTLTIQRTQQEDSAVYLCASSPRAGYEQYFGPGTRLTVT.

This clonotype occurred many times. V and J are TRBV27 and TRBJ1-4; D possibly corresponds to TRBD1 (6 bases). V was shortened by 3 bases and J by 6 bases, with 17 bases between the two germline ends. The CDR3 loop spans 16 amino acids. Per the germline V gene, CDR1 is MNHEY and CDR2 is SMNVEV (reference sequence). Here the CDR3 DNA reads TGTGCCAGCAGTTTGTTGACAGGCATAGGGTATGAAAAACTGTTTTTT. Residues: CASSLLTGIGYEKLFF.

This rearrangement joins TRBV19 to TRBJ1-1, with 8 positions matching TRBD1. V lost 5 bases to trimming and J lost 5 bases; unmatched junction nucleotides: 7. Germline CDR1 and CDR2: LNHDA and SQIVND (reference sequence). The CDR3 length is 14 residues. The CDR3 DNA sequence: TGTGCCAGTAGTTTCCGGACAGGGTGGACTGAAGCTTTCTTT. Translating gives CASSFRTGWTEAFF.

This clonotype came up a few times. The chain combines TRBV9 with TRBJ2-6, with 10 bases that match TRBD1. Trimming took 1 base from V and 4 from J; bases not matched to a gene: 5. The length of the CDR3 is 17 residues. Germline-derived CDR1 and CDR2 are SGDLS and YYNGEE. CDR3 DNA: TGTGCCAGCAGCGTAAGACAGGGGGCGAGCGGGGCCAACGTCCTGACTTTC. Protein sequence: CASSVRQGASGANVLTF.

This clonotype appeared many times. The genes are TRBV28 and TRBJ1-1, with 9 bases identical to TRBD1. The germline V gene encodes CDR1 MDHEN and CDR2 SYDVKM. Germline trimming cut 6 bases from V and 10 bases from J; bases unmatched to any gene: 9. The CDR3 spans 13 residues. CDR3 in amino acids: CASSSWGTGRAFF. CDR3 DNA sequence: TGTGCCAGCAGCAGTTGGGGGACAGGGAGAGCTTTCTTT.

This clonotype has a count of ten or more. V is TRBV10-1 and J is TRBJ1-1; D gene uncertain. V lost 2 bases and J lost 2, with 3 bases in between. This CDR3 is built from 12 residues. The germline V gene has CDR1 WNHNN and CDR2 SYGVQD (reference sequence). CDR3 DNA sequence: TGCGCCAGCAGTGAGGGAAACACTGAAGCTTTCTTT. Protein: CASSEGNTEAFF.

Regarding this clonotype: A read error may explain this, as a much larger clone is one base away. The chain links TRBV5-1 to TRBJ1-4; 8 bases agree with TRBD1. The germline gives CDR1 SGHRS, CDR2 YFSETQ. The CDR3 consists of 15 residues. The CDR3 nucleotides are TGCGTCAGCAGCCCCTCTCAGGGGGCCGGTGAAAAACTGTTTTTT. It codes for CVSSPSQGAGEKLFF.

This clonotype occurred many times. The V gene is TRBV4-1, the J gene TRBJ2-7; possible D gene TRBD1, 7 bases. Between the trimmed V and J ends, which lost 6 bases and 2 bases, there was a span of 17 bases. The CDR3 contains 15 residues. Per germline, CDR1 MGHRA and CDR2 YSYEKL. CDR3 DNA: TGCGCCAGCAGGGGAGGAGAGGACAGGCCCTACGAGCAGTACTTC. Residues: CASRGGEDRPYEQYF.

This clonotype was recorded many times. The rearrangement uses TRBV10-3 and TRBJ1-5; D gene ambiguous. CDR3 length equals 13 residues. The V and J ends lost 7 bases and 4 bases respectively, with 11 bases between them. Germline loops: CDR1 ENHRY, CDR2 SYGVKD. The DNA for the CDR3 is TGTGCCATCACTTCCAGCACTAATCAGCCCCAGCATTTT. Translating gives CAITSSTNQPQHF.

This clonotype was observed a few times. The chain combines TRBV5-1 with TRBJ1-4; D is uncertain. CDR1 and CDR2 (germline): SGHRS, YFSETQ. V gave up 0 bases and J gave up 2 bases, with 8 bases separating them. The CDR3 has 15 residues. The CDR3 region is CASSLAPNTNEKLFF. CDR3 coding DNA: TGCGCCAGCAGCTTGGCCCCAAATACTAATGAAAAACTGTTTTTT.

The V gene is TRBV11-2, the J gene TRBJ2-7; D call uncertain. V was pared by 1 base and J by 5 bases, with 12 bases between. Per germline, CDR1 SGHAT and CDR2 FQNNGV. This CDR3 comprises 14 residues. The CDR3 sequence is CASSLVARADEQYF. CDR3 DNA sequence: TGTGCCAGCAGCTTAGTGGCACGGGCCGACGAGCAGTACTTC.

This clonotype was counted a few times. V gene TRBV29-1 combines with J gene TRBJ1-2; D is undetermined. Looked up from germline, CDR1 is SQVTM and CDR2 is ANQGSEA. This CDR3 has 12 residues. V was clipped by 4 bases and J by 8 bases, with 14 bases between them. CDR3 coding DNA: TGCAGCGTTGGAGGGTCCGGCGGGGGCTACACCTTC. It yields the protein CSVGGSGGGYTF.

V usage is TRBV5-1 and J usage is TRBJ2-2; D gene unclear. The CDR3 has 15 residues. Germline values: CDR1 SGHRS, CDR2 YFSETQ. V was pared by 0 bases and J by 1 base, with 7 bases between. The CDR3 coding sequence is TGCGCCAGCAGCTTGGTGGCACGGAACACCGGGGAGCTGTTTTTT. Translating gives CASSLVARNTGELFF.

This clonotype was seen only a few times. The chain is built from TRBV27 and TRBJ1-4; D call uncertain. CDR1 and CDR2 (germline): MNHEY, SMNVEV (reference sequence). V was pared by 5 bases and J by 11 bases, with 15 bases between. This CDR3 region has 13 residues. CDR3 protein: CASSRTGPPKLFF. In DNA form, the CDR3 reads TGTGCCAGCAGTCGTACCGGGCCGCCCAAACTGTTTTTT. Full variable domain (rest looked up from reference TRBV27 and TRBJ1-4): EAQVTQNPRYLITVTGKKLTVTCSQNMNHEYMSWYRQDPGLGLRQIYYSMNVEVTDKGDVPEGYKVSRKEKRNFPLILESPSPNQTSLYFCASSRTGPPKLFFGSGTQLSVL.

This clonotype was picked up many times. The chain is built from TRBV3-1 and TRBJ1-2; no definite D call. Per the germline V gene, CDR1 is LGHDT and CDR2 is YNNKEL (reference sequence). Trimming removed 5 bases from V and 4 bases from J, with 11 bases in between. The CDR3 totals 13 residues. Here the CDR3 DNA reads TGTGCCAGCAGCGGTGTCACCGCCTATGGCTACACCTTC. This codes for CASSGVTAYGYTF.

This clonotype was recorded at least ten times. The rearrangement uses TRBV5-6 and TRBJ2-6; D gene unclear. The CDR3 is made up of 20 amino acids. CDR1 is SGHDT and CDR2 is YYEEEE in the germline V gene. V shed 0 bases and J shed 4 bases, with 23 bases lying between them. The CDR3 DNA is TGTGCCAGCAGCTTGGAGGCACTATGGACCACTCCAGGAGGGGCCAACGTCCTGACTTTC. It specifies CASSLEALWTTPGGANVLTF.

This clonotype came up a few times. The chain has TRBV30 and TRBJ2-5; D possibly corresponds to TRBD1 (6 bases). The length of the CDR3 is 11 residues. Germline lookup yields CDR1 GTSNPN and CDR2 SVGIG (reference sequence). DNA for the CDR3: TGTGCGGGGGCGGGCCAAGAGACCCAGTACTTC. It codes for CAGAGQETQYF.

This clonotype was observed many times. This chain links TRBV5-1 with TRBJ2-1; 11 nucleotides align to TRBD1. The CDR3 loop spans 18 amino acids. J gave up 7 bases and V 2 bases, and 14 bases lay outside the gene matches. The germline CDR1 and CDR2 sequences are SGHRS and YFSETQ. The chain's CDR3 is CASSLIFSGQGVGNEQFF. CDR3 coding DNA: TGCGCCAGCAGCTTAATATTCTCGGGACAGGGGGTTGGAAATGAGCAGTTCTTC.

This clonotype was picked up many times. The gene calls are TRBV4-1 and TRBJ1-5, with TRBD1 matching over 7 bases. V lost 5 bases and J lost 3; bases outside the gene matches: 4. CDR1 and CDR2 (germline): MGHRA, YSYEKL. This CDR3 contains 14 residues. The CDR3 reads CASSSGTVNQPQHF. Here the CDR3 DNA reads TGCGCCAGCAGCTCCGGGACAGTCAATCAGCCCCAGCATTTT.

The rearrangement links TRBV3-1 to TRBJ1-1, with D possibly matching TRBD1 (6 bases). This CDR3 is 14 amino acids long. Germline V gene data show CDR1 as LGHDT and CDR2 as YNNKEL (reference sequence). V was trimmed by 6 bases and J by 2 bases, leaving 13 bases between them. CDR3: CASRGRGLNTEAFF. The CDR3 nucleotides are TGTGCCAGCAGGGGCAGGGGACTTAACACTGAAGCTTTCTTT.